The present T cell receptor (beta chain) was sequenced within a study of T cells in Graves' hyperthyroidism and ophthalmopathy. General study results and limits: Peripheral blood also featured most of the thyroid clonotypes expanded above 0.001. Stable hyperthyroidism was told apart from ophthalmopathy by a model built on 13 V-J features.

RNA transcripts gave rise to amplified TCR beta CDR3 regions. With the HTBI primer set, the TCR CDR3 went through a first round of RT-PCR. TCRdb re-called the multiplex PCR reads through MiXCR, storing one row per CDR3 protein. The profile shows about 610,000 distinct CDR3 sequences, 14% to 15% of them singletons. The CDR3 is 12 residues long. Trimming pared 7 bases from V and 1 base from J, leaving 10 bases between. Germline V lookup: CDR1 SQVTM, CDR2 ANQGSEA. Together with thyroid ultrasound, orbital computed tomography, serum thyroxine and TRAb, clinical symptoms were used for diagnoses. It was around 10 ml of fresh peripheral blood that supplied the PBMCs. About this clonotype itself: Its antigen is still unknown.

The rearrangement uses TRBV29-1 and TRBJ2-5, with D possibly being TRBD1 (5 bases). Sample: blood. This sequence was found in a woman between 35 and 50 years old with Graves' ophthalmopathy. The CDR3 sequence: CSGGHRQETQYF. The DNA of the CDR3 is TGCAGCGGAGGACACCGCCAAGAGACCCAGTACTTC.